The entry below describes one T cell receptor (beta chain). This entry comes from a study of blood T cell repertoires in COVID-19. Overall study: Italy, Spain and the United States were the sources of the convalescent and acute COVID-19 samples. The cDNA or gDNA used as material had been derived from T cells, B-cell-depleted T cells, or PBMCs.

Under the authors' procedure: From reference gene primer amplification, estimates of nucleated cell counts were derived. The repertoire was sequenced with immunoSEQ multiplex PCR; TCRdb's copy has only in-frame clones and lacks some. Clone size and V and J calls were adopted from that table, with D and trimming inferred from the DNA. The sample records 50,000 or so clones, about 76% being singletons. The germline V gene has CDR1 MGHRA and CDR2 YSYEKL. V was cut by 1 base and J by 3 bases, with 16 bases left in between. The length of the CDR3 is 17 residues. The sequence came from a human donor with active or convalescent COVID-19. The donor label of this sample is uncertain. The rearrangement uses TRBV4-1 and TRBJ1-5; D unresolved. Sequenced sample: peripheral blood. This chain's CDR3 is CASSQVIGGILNQPQHF. The CDR3 DNA reads as TGCGCCAGCAGCCAAGTAATAGGAGGGATCCTCAATCAGCCCCAGCATTTT.